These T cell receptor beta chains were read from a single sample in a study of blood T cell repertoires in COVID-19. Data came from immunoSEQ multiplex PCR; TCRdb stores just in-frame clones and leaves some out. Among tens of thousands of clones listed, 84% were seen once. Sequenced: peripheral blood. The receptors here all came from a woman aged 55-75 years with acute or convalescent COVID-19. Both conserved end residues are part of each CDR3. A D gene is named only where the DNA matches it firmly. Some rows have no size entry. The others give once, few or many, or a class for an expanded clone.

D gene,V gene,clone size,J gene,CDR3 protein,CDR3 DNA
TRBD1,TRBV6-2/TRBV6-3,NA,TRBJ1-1,CASSRRTGGTEAFF,TGTGCCAGCAGCCGTCGGACAGGGGGCACTGAAGCTTTCTTT
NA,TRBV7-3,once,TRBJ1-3,CASSQVGGRGNTIYF,TGTGCCAGCAGCCAGGTCGGAGGGCGTGGAAACACCATATATTTT
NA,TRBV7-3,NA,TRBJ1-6,CASSLVAQGSYNSPLHF,TGTGCCAGCAGCTTGGTCGCACAGGGATCCTATAATTCACCCCTCCACTTT
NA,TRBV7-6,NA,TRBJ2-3,CASSKGQGDTQYF,TGTGCCAGCAGCAAAGGGCAGGGGGATACGCAGTATTTT
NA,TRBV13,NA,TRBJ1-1,CASSLFGGNTEAFF,TGTGCCAGCAGCTTATTCGGCGGCAACACTGAAGCTTTCTTT
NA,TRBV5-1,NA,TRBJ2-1,CASRLAKRLEGTGSYNEQFF,TGCGCCAGCAGGCTGGCAAAAAGACTAGAGGGGACTGGCTCCTACAATGAGCAGTTCTTC
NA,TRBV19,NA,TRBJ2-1,CASSIGYGGEQFF,TGTGCCAGTAGTATCGGCTATGGAGGGGAGCAGTTCTTC
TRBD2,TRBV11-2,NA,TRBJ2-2,CASSGPSGDGRYGELFF,TGTGCCAGCAGCGGACCTAGCGGGGACGGGCGGTACGGGGAGCTGTTTTTT
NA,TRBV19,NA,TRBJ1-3,CASRAVGNTIYF,TGTGCCAGTAGGGCGGTCGGAAACACCATATATTTT
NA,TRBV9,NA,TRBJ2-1,CASSSGSSSYNEQFF,TGTGCCAGCAGCTCAGGGTCGAGCTCCTACAATGAGCAGTTCTTC
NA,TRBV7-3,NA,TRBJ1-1,CASSPTRNTEAFF,TGTGCCAGCAGCCCAACAAGGAACACTGAAGCTTTCTTT
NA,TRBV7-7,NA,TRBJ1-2,CASSTLQDSRDIYGYTF,TGTGCCAGCAGCACGCTACAAGACAGCCGAGACATCTATGGCTACACCTTC
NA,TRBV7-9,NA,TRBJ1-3,CASSLGSRENTIYF,TGTGCCAGCAGCTTAGGGAGCAGGGAAAACACCATATATTTT
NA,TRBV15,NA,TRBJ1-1,CATSRPGESGEAFF,TGTGCCACCAGCAGGCCGGGTGAGTCGGGTGAAGCTTTCTTT
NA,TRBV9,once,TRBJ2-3,CASSVSGGGDTQYF,TGTGCCAGCAGCGTATCCGGGGGTGGGGATACGCAGTATTTT
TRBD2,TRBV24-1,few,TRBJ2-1,CATSASSGGRNEQFF,TGTGCCACCAGTGCTTCCAGCGGGGGACGGAATGAGCAGTTCTTC
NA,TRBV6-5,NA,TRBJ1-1,CASSSSPNTEAFF,TGTGCCAGCAGTTCCTCCCCAAACACTGAAGCTTTCTTT
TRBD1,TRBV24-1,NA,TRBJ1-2,CATSDSGQGEVRGYTF,TGTGCCACCAGTGATAGTGGCCAGGGGGAGGTCCGTGGCTACACCTTC
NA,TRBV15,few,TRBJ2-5,CATSRDLGGEETQYF,TGTGCCACCAGCAGAGATCTTGGCGGAGAAGAGACCCAGTACTTC
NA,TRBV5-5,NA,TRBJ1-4,CASSAQGVGEKLFF,TGTGCCAGCAGCGCACAGGGAGTAGGGGAAAAACTGTTTTTT
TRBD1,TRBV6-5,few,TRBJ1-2,CASGVQGVAYGYTF,TGTGCCAGCGGCGTACAGGGGGTAGCCTATGGCTACACCTTC
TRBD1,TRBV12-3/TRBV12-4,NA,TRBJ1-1,CASSPGGKTEAFF,TGTGCCAGCAGCCCAGGGGGGAAGACTGAAGCTTTCTTT